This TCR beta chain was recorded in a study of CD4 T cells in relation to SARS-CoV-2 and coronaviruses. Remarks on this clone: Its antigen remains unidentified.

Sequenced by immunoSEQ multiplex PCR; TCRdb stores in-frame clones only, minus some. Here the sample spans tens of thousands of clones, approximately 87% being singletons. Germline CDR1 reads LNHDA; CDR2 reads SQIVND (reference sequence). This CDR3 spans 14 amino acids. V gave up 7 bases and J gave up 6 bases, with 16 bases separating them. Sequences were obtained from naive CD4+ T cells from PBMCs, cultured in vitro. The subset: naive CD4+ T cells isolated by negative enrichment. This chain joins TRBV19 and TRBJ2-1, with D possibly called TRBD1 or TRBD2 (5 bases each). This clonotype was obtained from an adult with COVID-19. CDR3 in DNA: TGTGCCAGTAACCCCCTCATCGGGGCCAATGAGCAGTTCTTC. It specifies CASNPLIGANEQFF.